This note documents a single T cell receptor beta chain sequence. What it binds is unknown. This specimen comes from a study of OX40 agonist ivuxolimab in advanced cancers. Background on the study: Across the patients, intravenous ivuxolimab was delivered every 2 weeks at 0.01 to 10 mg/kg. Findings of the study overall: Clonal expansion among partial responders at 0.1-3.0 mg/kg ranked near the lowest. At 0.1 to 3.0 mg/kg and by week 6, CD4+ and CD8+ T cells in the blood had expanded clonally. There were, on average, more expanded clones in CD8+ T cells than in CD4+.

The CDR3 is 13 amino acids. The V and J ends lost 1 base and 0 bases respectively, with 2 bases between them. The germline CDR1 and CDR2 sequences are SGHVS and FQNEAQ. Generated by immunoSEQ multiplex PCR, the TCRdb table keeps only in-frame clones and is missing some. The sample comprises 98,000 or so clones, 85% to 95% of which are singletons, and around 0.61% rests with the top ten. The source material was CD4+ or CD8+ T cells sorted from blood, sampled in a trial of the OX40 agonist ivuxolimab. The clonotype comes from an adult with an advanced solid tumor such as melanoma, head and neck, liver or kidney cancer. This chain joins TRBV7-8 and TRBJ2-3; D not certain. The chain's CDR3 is CASSLGSTDTQYF. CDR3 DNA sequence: TGTGCCAGCAGCTTAGGAAGCACAGATACGCAGTATTTT.